This TCR beta chain was identified in a study of control samples from healthy donors and cancer patients. The assay was immunoSEQ multiplex PCR, and TCRdb's table has in-frame clones only and misses some. The sample carries around 170,000 clones, approximately 90% recorded once. The germline V gene has CDR1 MNHEY and CDR2 SVGAGI. The V and J ends lost 5 bases and 3 bases, in that order; junction bases with no gene match: 6. This CDR3 has 14 residues. Specimen: blood. This chain connects TRBV6-5 to TRBJ1-1; 7 nucleotides align to TRBD1. The TCR originated in a man aged 25-45 years in good health. The CDR3 protein is CASSRRGQDTEAFF. The DNA of the CDR3 is TGTGCCAGCAGTCGAAGGGGGCAGGACACTGAAGCTTTCTTT.